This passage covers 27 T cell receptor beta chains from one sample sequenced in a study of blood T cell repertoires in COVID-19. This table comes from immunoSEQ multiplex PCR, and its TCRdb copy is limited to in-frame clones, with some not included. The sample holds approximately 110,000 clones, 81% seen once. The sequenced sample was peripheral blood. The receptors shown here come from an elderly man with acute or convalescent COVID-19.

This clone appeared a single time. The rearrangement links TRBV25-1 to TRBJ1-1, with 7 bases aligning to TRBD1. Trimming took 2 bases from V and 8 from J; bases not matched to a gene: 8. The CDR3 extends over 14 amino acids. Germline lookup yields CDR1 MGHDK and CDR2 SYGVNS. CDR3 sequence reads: CASSEQGQTGEAFF. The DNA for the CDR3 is TGTGCCAGCAGTGAACAGGGACAGACCGGCGAAGCTTTCTTT.

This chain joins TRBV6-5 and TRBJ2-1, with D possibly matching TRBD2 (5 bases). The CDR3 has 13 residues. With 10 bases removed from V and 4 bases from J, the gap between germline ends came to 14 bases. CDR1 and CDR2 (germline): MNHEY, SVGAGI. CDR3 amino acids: CATGRAAYNEQFF. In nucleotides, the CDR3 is TGTGCCACCGGGCGAGCGGCTTACAATGAGCAGTTCTTC.

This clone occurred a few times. The CDR3 bases are TGTGCCAGCAGTTTGACGGGCAGGGTGCCGGAAAAACTGTTTTTT. Amino acids: CASSLTGRVPEKLFF. This chain uses TRBV27 with TRBJ1-4; tentative D call: TRBD1 (5 bases). V lost 3 bases, J lost 8 bases, and 16 bases lay in between. Germline V gene sequence: CDR1 MNHEY, CDR2 SMNVEV (reference sequence). The CDR3 runs to 15 residues. The full variable domain, rest sourced from reference TRBV27 and TRBJ1-4, is EAQVTQNPRYLITVTGKKLTVTCSQNMNHEYMSWYRQDPGLGLRQIYYSMNVEVTDKGDVPEGYKVSRKEKRNFPLILESPSPNQTSLYFCASSLTGRVPEKLFFGSGTQLSVL.

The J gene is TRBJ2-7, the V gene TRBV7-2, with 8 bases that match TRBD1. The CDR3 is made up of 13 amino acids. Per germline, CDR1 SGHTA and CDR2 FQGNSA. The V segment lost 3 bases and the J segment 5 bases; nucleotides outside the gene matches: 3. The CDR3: CASSFYRGNEQYF. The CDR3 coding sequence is TGTGCCAGCAGCTTTTACAGGGGGAACGAGCAGTACTTC.

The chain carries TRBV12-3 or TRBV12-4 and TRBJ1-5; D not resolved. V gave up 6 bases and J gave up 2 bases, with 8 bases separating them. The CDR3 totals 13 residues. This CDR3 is CASSLPGNQPQHF. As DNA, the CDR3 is TGTGCCAGCAGCCTCCCGGGCAATCAGCCCCAGCATTTT.

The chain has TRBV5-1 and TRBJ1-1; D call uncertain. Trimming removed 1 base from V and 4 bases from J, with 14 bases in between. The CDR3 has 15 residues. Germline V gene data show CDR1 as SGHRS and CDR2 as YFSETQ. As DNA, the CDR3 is TGCGCCAGCAGCTTGATTAGTCACGGTACCACTGAAGCTTTCTTT. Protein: CASSLISHGTTEAFF.

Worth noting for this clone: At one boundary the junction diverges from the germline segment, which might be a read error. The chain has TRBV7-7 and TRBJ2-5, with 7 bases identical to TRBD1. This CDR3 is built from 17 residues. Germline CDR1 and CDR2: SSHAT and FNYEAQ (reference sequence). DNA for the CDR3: TGTGCTAGCAGCGAGACCCCCAGGGGGTCACTACCAGAGACCCAGTACTTC. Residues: CASSETPRGSLPETQYF.

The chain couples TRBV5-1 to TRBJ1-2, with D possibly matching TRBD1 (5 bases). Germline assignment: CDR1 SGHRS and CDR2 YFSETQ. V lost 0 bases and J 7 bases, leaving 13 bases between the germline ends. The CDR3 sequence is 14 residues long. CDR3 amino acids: CASSLAGEYAGYTF. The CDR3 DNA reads TGCGCCAGCAGCTTGGCGGGGGAGTACGCTGGCTACACCTTC. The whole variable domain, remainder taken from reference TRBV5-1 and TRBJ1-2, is KAGVTQTPRYLIKTRGQQVTLSCSPISGHRSVSWYQQTPGQGLQFLFEYFSETQRNKGNFPGRFSGRQFSNSRSEMNVSTLELGDSALYLCASSLAGEYAGYTFGSGTRLTVV.

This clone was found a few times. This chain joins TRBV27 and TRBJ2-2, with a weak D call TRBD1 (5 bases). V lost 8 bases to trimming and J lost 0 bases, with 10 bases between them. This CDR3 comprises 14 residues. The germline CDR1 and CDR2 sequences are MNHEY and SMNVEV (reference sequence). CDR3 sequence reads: CASYDRANTGELFF. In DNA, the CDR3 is TGTGCCAGCTACGACAGAGCGAACACCGGGGAGCTGTTTTTT.

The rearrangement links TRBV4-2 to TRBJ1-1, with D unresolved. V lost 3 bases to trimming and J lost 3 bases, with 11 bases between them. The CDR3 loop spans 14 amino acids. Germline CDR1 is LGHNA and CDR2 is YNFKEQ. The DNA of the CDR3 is TGTGCCAGCAGCCAGATGTCCGGGGACACTGAAGCTTTCTTT. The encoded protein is CASSQMSGDTEAFF.

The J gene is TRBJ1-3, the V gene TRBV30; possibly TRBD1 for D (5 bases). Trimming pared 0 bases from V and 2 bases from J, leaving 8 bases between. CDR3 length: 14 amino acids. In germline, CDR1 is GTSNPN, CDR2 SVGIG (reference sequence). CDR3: CAWSVGGTGNTIYF. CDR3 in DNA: TGTGCCTGGAGTGTTGGGGGGACTGGAAACACCATATATTTT. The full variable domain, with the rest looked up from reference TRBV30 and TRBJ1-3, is SQTIHQWPATLVQPVGSPLSLECTVEGTSNPNLYWYRQAAGRGLQLLFYSVGIGQISSEVPQNLSASRPQDRQFILSSKKLLLSDSGFYLCAWSVGGTGNTIYFGEGSWLTVV.

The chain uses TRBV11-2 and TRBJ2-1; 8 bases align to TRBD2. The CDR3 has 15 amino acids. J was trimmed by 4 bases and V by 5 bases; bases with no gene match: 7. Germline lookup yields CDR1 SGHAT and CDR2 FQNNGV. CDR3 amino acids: CASSQGSGGYNEQFF. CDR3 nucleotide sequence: TGTGCCAGCAGCCAAGGGAGCGGGGGTTACAATGAGCAGTTCTTC.

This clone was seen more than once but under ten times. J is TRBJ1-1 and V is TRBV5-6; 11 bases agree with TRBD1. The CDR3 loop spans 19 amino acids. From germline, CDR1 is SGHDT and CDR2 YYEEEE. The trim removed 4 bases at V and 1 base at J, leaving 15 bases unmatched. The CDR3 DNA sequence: TGTGCCAGCAGCGGAGGAATCGGACAGGGGGCTTATAGGAACACTGAAGCTTTCTTT. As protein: CASSGGIGQGAYRNTEAFF.

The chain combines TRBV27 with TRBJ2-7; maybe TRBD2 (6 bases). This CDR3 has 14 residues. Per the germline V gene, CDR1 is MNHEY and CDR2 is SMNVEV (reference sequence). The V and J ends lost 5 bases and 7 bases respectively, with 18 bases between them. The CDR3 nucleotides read TGTGCCAGCAGTACATGGGGGGATCGTCGAGAGCAGTACTTC. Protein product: CASSTWGDRREQYF.

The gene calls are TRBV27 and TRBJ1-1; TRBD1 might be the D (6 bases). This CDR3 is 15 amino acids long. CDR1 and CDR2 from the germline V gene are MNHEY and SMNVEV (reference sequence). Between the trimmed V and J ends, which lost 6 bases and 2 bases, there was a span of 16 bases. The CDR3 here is CASRYVNRVNTEAFF. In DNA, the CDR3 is TGTGCCAGCAGATACGTAAACAGGGTCAACACTGAAGCTTTCTTT.

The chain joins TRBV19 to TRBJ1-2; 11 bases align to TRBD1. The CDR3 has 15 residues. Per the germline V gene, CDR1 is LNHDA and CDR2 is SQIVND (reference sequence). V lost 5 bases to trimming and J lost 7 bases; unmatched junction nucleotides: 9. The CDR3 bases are TGTGCCAGTAGTGTACAGGGACAGGGGGATACTGGCTACACCTTC. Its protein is CASSVQGQGDTGYTF.

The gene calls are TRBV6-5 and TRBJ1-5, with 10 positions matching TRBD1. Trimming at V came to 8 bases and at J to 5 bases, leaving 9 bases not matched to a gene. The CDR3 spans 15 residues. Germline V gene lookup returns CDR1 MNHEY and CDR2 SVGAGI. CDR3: CASQKGQGIDQPQHF. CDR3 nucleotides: TGTGCCAGCCAAAAGGGACAGGGGATTGATCAGCCCCAGCATTTT.

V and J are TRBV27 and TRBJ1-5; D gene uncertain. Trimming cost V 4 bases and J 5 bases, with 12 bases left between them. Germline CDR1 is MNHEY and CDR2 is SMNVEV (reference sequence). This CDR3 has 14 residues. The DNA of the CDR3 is TGTGCCAGCAGTTCCGGGGTCGATTATCAGCCCCAGCATTTT. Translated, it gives CASSSGVDYQPQHF.

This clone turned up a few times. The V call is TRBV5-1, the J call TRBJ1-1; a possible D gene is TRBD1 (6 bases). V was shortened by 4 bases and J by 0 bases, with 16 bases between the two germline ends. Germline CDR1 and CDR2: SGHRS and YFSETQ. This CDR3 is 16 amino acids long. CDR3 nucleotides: TGCGCCAGCAGCGGGGGACAACAGCTTCTGAACACTGAAGCTTTCTTT. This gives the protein CASSGGQQLLNTEAFF. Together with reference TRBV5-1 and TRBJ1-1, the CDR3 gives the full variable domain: KAGVTQTPRYLIKTRGQQVTLSCSPISGHRSVSWYQQTPGQGLQFLFEYFSETQRNKGNFPGRFSGRQFSNSRSEMNVSTLELGDSALYLCASSGGQQLLNTEAFFGQGTRLTVV.

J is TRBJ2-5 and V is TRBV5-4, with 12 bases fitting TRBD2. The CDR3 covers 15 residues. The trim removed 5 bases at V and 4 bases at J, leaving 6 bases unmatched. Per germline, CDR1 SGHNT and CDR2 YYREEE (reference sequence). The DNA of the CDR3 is TGTGCCAGCAGTACCCCACTAGCGGGAGGAGAGACCCAGTACTTC. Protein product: CASSTPLAGGETQYF.

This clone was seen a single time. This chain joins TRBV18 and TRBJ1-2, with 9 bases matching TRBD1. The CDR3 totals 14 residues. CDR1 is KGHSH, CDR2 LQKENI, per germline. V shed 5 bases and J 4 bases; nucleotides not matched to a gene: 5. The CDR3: CASSDGQGSYGYTF. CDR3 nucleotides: TGTGCCAGCTCAGACGGACAGGGGAGCTATGGCTACACCTTC.

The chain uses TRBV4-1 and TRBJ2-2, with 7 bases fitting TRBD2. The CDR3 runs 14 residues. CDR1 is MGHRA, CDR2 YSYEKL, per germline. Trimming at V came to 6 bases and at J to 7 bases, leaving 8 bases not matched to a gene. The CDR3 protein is CASRGAGRIGELFF. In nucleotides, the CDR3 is TGCGCCAGCAGAGGAGCGGGAAGAATCGGGGAGCTGTTTTTT.

CDR3 coding DNA: TGTGCCAGCAGCTTAAGGAGTGGCCAAGAGACCCAGTACTTC. It encodes CASSLRSGQETQYF. This chain joins TRBV7-3 and TRBJ2-5; D gene uncertain. The CDR3 has 14 amino acids. The ends were cut back, 1 base at V and 1 base at J, with 7 bases in the middle. Germline CDR1 and CDR2: SGHTA and FQGTGA.

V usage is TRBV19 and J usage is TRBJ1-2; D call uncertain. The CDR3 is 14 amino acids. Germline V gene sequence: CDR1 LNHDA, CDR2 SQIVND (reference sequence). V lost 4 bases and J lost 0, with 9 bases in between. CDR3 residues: CASSTSRPNYGYTF. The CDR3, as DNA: TGTGCCAGTAGTACATCCAGGCCTAACTATGGCTACACCTTC. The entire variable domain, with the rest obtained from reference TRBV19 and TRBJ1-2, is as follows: DGGITQSPKYLFRKEGQNVTLSCEQNLNHDAMYWYRQDPGQGLRLIYYSQIVNDFQKGDIAEGYSVSREKKESFPLTVTSAQKNPTAFYLCASSTSRPNYGYTFGSGTRLTVV.

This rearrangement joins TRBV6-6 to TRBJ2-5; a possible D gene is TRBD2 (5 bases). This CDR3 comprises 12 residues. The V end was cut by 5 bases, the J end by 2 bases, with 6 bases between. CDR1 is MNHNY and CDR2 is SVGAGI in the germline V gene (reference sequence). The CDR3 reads CASSPGQETQYF. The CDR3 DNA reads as TGTGCCAGCAGTCCGGGACAAGAGACCCAGTACTTC.

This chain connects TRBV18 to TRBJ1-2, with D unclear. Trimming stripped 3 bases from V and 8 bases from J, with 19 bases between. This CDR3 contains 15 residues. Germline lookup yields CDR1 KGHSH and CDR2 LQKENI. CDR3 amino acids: CASSPQPVGGEGYTF. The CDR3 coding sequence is TGTGCCAGCTCACCCCAACCCGTTGGCGGGGAGGGCTACACCTTC.

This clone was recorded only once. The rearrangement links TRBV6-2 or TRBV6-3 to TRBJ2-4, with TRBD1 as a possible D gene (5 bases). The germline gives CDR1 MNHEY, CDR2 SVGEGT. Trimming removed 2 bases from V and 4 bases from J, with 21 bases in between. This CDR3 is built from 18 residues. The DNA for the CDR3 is TGTGCCAGCAGTTACACGCGATCAGGGTCGGGCGGTAAAAACATTCAGTACTTC. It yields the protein CASSYTRSGSGGKNIQYF.